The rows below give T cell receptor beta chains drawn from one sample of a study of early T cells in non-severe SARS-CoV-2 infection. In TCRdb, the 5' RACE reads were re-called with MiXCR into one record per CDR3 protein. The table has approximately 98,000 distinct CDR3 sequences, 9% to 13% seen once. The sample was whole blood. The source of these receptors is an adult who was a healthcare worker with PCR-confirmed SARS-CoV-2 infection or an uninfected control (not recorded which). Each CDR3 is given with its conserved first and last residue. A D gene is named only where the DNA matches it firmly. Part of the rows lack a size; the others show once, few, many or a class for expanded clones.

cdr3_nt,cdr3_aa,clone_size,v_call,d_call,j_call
TGTGCCAGCAGCCAAGATAGGGGCTCCTACAATGAGCAGTTCTTC,CASSQDRGSYNEQFF,few,TRBV7-2,NA,TRBJ2-1
TGTGCCAGCATCGGGACTAGCGGGGGGGAGCAGTACTTC,CASIGTSGGEQYF,NA,TRBV6-6,TRBD2,TRBJ2-7
TGTGCCAGCAGTTCTAACCCCCATCCAAACTACGAGCAGTACTTC,CASSSNPHPNYEQYF,few,TRBV28,NA,TRBJ2-7
TGTGCCAGCAGCCAAGCCAGCTCTAATCAGCCCCAGCATTTT,CASSQASSNQPQHF,few,TRBV4-2,NA,TRBJ1-5
TGTGCCAGCAGTGACAGTTTCGATCAGCCCCAGCATTTT,CASSDSFDQPQHF,many,TRBV6-1,NA,TRBJ1-5
TGTGCCAGCAGTCCCCTGCTAGCGGCTCACTACAATGAGCAGTTCTTC,CASSPLLAAHYNEQFF,NA,TRBV6-4,TRBD2,TRBJ2-1
TGTGCCAGCATAGCGGAGGTGGCCGGGGAGCTGTTTTTT,CASIAEVAGELFF,few,TRBV2,NA,TRBJ2-2
TGTGCCAGCAGCCTTCGGACAGGGGAAGCTTTCTTT,CASSLRTGEAFF,few,TRBV7-2,TRBD1,TRBJ1-1
TGTGCCAGCAGTTTCGCGGGGGCTGGAAACACCATATATTTT,CASSFAGAGNTIYF,NA,TRBV12-3/TRBV12-4,NA,TRBJ1-3
TGCAGTGCTAGCTATGGCTACACCTTC,CSASYGYTF,NA,TRBV20-1,NA,TRBJ1-2
TGCAGTGCTTCCTCGACTAGCGGGAAAAAGACCCAGTACTTC,CSASSTSGKKTQYF,many,TRBV20-1,TRBD2,TRBJ2-5
TGTGCCAGCAGCATCCCCACAGCCCGAGGTTCACCCCTCCACTTT,CASSIPTARGSPLHF,NA,TRBV21-1,NA,TRBJ1-6
TGTGCCAGCAGCTTAAAGATCACACAGGGTGCGGCCGGGGAGCTGTTTTTT,CASSLKITQGAAGELFF,many,TRBV14,NA,TRBJ2-2
TGCAGCGTTGGCGGACAGGGGCTTCTCTTT,CSVGGQGLLF,few,TRBV29-1,TRBD1,TRBJ1-1
TGTGCCAGCAGCTTGTTAACGTCAGAGAACACTGAAGCTTTCTTT,CASSLLTSENTEAFF,few,TRBV5-6,NA,TRBJ1-1
TGCAGTGCTAGAGGGGGGGCGCGCGGCACTGAAGCTTTCTTT,CSARGGARGTEAFF,many,TRBV20-1,NA,TRBJ1-1
TGTGCCAGCAGCCCTTCTAGCGGGGGGTACTCCTACAATGAGCAGTTCTTC,CASSPSSGGYSYNEQFF,NA,TRBV7-3,TRBD2,TRBJ2-1
TGTGCCAGCTCACCCCTGTTGGAGGGCAACTATGGCTACACCTTC,CASSPLLEGNYGYTF,NA,TRBV18,NA,TRBJ1-2
TGTGCCAGCAGCCAAGCGGGAGCCGAAGATACGCAGTATTTT,CASSQAGAEDTQYF,NA,TRBV3-1,NA,TRBJ2-3
TGTGCCAGCAGCCACTCCTACGAGCAGTACTTC,CASSHSYEQYF,many,TRBV3-1,NA,TRBJ2-7
TGTGCCAGCAGACCAGCCTCCGTTGACAGGGGATTTTACGAGCAGTACTTC,CASRPASVDRGFYEQYF,few,TRBV6-5,TRBD1,TRBJ2-7
TGTGCCTCAGGGGGGGGAGACACTGAAGCTTTCTTT,CASGGGDTEAFF,few,TRBV7-8,TRBD1,TRBJ1-1
TGTGCCAGCAGGCAGGCAGGGCAGAACACTGAAGCTTTCTTT,CASRQAGQNTEAFF,NA,TRBV2,NA,TRBJ1-1
TGCAGTGCGGAGGTGGGCGGATCTAGCGGGAGAAATGAGCAGTTCTTC,CSAEVGGSSGRNEQFF,few,TRBV20-1,TRBD2,TRBJ2-1
TGTGCCAGCAGTTCCCACGGGGCTAGAGGTAATGAGCAGTTCTTC,CASSSHGARGNEQFF,few,TRBV7-2,NA,TRBJ2-1
TGCGCCAGCAGCTTGGCGGCAGGACCGAATCAGCCCCAGCATTTT,CASSLAAGPNQPQHF,NA,TRBV5-1,NA,TRBJ1-5
TGCAGCGCAGGTCCAGCGGGAGCGGGCGAGCAGTACTTC,CSAGPAGAGEQYF,NA,TRBV29-1,TRBD2,TRBJ2-7
TGCAGTGCCCGCGACAGGGGGTCCGAAGCTTTCTTT,CSARDRGSEAFF,few,TRBV20-1,TRBD1,TRBJ1-1
TGCAGTGCTAGCCCCGTTTCAGGGGAGACCCAGTACTTC,CSASPVSGETQYF,many,TRBV20-1,NA,TRBJ2-5
TGTGCCACCAGTGATCCAGACAGGCCTGGGGCCAACGTCCTGACTTTC,CATSDPDRPGANVLTF,NA,TRBV24-1,NA,TRBJ2-6
TGCGCCAGCAGCCAAGTTCAGGGAAACACCATATATTTT,CASSQVQGNTIYF,few,TRBV4-1,NA,TRBJ1-3
TGCAGCGGACGGACGGACTCCTACGAGCAGTACTTC,CSGRTDSYEQYF,NA,TRBV29-1,NA,TRBJ2-7
TGTGCCAGCAGTGAAGGGATCTACTCTGGAAACACCATATATTTT,CASSEGIYSGNTIYF,many,TRBV6-1,NA,TRBJ1-3
TGTGCCACCAGTGATTCCGGTCAGCCCCAGCATTTT,CATSDSGQPQHF,NA,TRBV24-1,NA,TRBJ1-5
TGCAGTGCTAGCGGGGGGTCCGAGCAGTACTTC,CSASGGSEQYF,few,TRBV20-1,TRBD2,TRBJ2-7
TGCGCCAGTGGGTATCCCGGGTACGAGCAGTACTTC,CASGYPGYEQYF,many,TRBV10-2,NA,TRBJ2-7
TGTGCCAGCAGCGAGGGACAGCAGGGGTCGGGGCAGTACTTC,CASSEGQQGSGQYF,NA,TRBV9,TRBD1,TRBJ2-7
TGTGCCAGCACGGACCCCAATTCACCCCTCCACTTT,CASTDPNSPLHF,few,TRBV6-2/TRBV6-3,NA,TRBJ1-6
TGCAGCGTTGGAGGGGAGACCCAGTACTTC,CSVGGETQYF,NA,TRBV29-1,NA,TRBJ2-5
TGTGCCAGCAGTGACATAGTCTGGAATGAGCAGTTCTTC,CASSDIVWNEQFF,many,TRBV6-6,NA,TRBJ2-1
TGTGCCAGCAGCCTAACCAAGGCGCACAATGAGCAGTTCTTC,CASSLTKAHNEQFF,few,TRBV2,NA,TRBJ2-1
TGTGCCAGCAGCCAACAGGGTTATTCACCCCTCCACTTT,CASSQQGYSPLHF,NA,TRBV7-9,NA,TRBJ1-6
TGTGCCAGCAGCCCCATCCCTAGGGCAGCGAACACCGGGGAGCTGTTTTTT,CASSPIPRAANTGELFF,many,TRBV7-6,NA,TRBJ2-2
TGTGCCACCAGCTCTTCCTCGGGCCGCACAGATACGCAGTATTTT,CATSSSSGRTDTQYF,NA,TRBV15,NA,TRBJ2-3
TGTGCCAGCACCTCCAGGGGACTGGGAATATACGAGCAGTACTTC,CASTSRGLGIYEQYF,many,TRBV28,NA,TRBJ2-7
TGTGCCAGCAGCTCACAGGGCCCTGGGACAGATACGCAGTATTTT,CASSSQGPGTDTQYF,many,TRBV7-3,NA,TRBJ2-3
TGCGCCAGCAGCTTGTATGACAGGGACCATACTGAAGCTTTCTTT,CASSLYDRDHTEAFF,NA,TRBV5-1,TRBD1,TRBJ1-1
TGTGCCAGCAGCTCCAACTCCTTCAACTATGGCTACACCTTC,CASSSNSFNYGYTF,NA,TRBV7-9,NA,TRBJ1-2
TGTGCCAGCAGTTTCGTGGACGGCAGGAATCAGCCCCAGCATTTT,CASSFVDGRNQPQHF,NA,TRBV12-3/TRBV12-4,NA,TRBJ1-5
TGCAGTGCTAGTCCCGAGGGGCGGGGCTCCTACAATGAGCAGTTCTTC,CSASPEGRGSYNEQFF,many,TRBV20-1,NA,TRBJ2-1
TGTGCCATCAGTGAGTCTGGCCAGCCCCAGCATTTT,CAISESGQPQHF,few,TRBV10-3,NA,TRBJ1-5
TGCGCCAGCAGCGGTGCTAGTCCCCCCTACAATGAGCAGTTCTTC,CASSGASPPYNEQFF,NA,TRBV5-1,NA,TRBJ2-1
TGCAGTGCGGCCAGGGACGGGAGTTTGGAGACCCAGTACTTC,CSAARDGSLETQYF,NA,TRBV20-1,NA,TRBJ2-5
TGTGCCAACTCCGGGACTAGCGGGAGAGGTGGCACAGATACGCAGTATTTT,CANSGTSGRGGTDTQYF,many,TRBV2,TRBD2,TRBJ2-3
TGTGCCAGCAGTCTGACAGGCGACACTGAAGCTTTCTTT,CASSLTGDTEAFF,many,TRBV7-9,NA,TRBJ1-1